This T cell receptor (beta chain) derives from a study of read filtering for tumor transcriptome and immune sequencing (dated by TCRdb to 2018 to 2020). Looking at the study overall: Of the patients in the cohort, approximately 17 were male and over twelve were female, and their mean age was approximately 70 years, with a range of about 40 to 85. Under revised international staging, about 8 patients fell into R-ISS I, about 17 into R-ISS II and over five into R-ISS III. TCR repertoires obtained by targeted immune repertoire sequencing and by bulk whole-transcriptome sequencing performed on the same bone marrow samples were compared. TCR-region mapped reads per sample ranged from about 4.05 to 11 million with IR-seq versus only about 75 to 1,400 with RNA-seq. Whole-transcriptome libraries were prepared with the TruSeq RNA Access Library Prep Kit after DNase treatment. One main goal was a read-filtering strategy for immune repertoire data, in particular deciding whether clonotypes backed by only one read should be removed. The research as a whole found: Compared with RNA-seq, IR-seq captured clonotypes at much greater depth and more reliably, and a smaller IR-seq throughput was enough to identify most of the shared clonotypes. Single-read clonotypes made up about 80% of clonotypes but only 3.5% to 4.5% of total reads in IR-seq, compared with just under 75% of clonotypes and roughly 49% of reads in RNA-seq. Removing single-read clonotypes increased the correlation between IR-seq and RNA-seq shared clonotype proportions. The sorted CD138-negative fraction was a mixed bone marrow immune population, not purified T cells.

The V end loses 4 bases and the J end loses 6 bases, and a stretch of 10 bases separates them. CDR3 length: 12 amino acids, cysteine to phenylalanine. Of the read, only the CDR3 DNA is kept; its 36 bases are in frame from base 1. In the germline V gene, CDR1 corresponds to SQVTM and CDR2 to ANQGSEA. Each patient had bone marrow sampled at the time of active disease. Ficoll-Hypaque density gradient centrifugation was used to isolate bone marrow mononuclear cells. To remove myeloma plasma cells, the cells were labeled with CD138 magnetic microbeads on a MACS separator, and CD138-negative cells were then collected by negative selection. Flow cytometry with CD138 antibodies on an Attune NxT was used to check how pure the isolated cells were. Total RNA was extracted with TRIzol reagent and quantified with a NanoDrop spectrophotometer. Paired RNA-seq and IR-seq were performed on the CD138-negative bone marrow sample of each patient.

Starting from 350 to 450 ng RNA, TCR libraries were constructed with the Immunoverse kit using molecular barcoded adaptors that cover the alpha/delta and beta/gamma chains. TCR library preparation used the same RNA that went into transcriptome sequencing. Sequencing of TCR libraries was carried out on an Illumina HiSeq 4000 with 2 x 150 cycles. The published analysis was carried out like this. TCR reads were aligned to human V, D, J and C references and assembled into CDR3 clonotypes with MiXCR, including quality filtering and error correction. The tcR package in R was used to analyze clonotype counts and gene usage diversity. Raw mapping reads were checked after the RNA-seq reads had been mapped by STAR aligner version 2.5.3a onto the human GRCh37 genome. To test how sequencing depth affected the clonotypes detected, IR-seq fastq files were randomly downsampled with Seqtk 1.3. The public sequencing data were trimmed at Q25 with fastp and processed into clonotypes with MiXCR by TCRdb, which kept only in-frame beta chains. Duplicate CDR3 protein sequences are folded into a single record with the most common DNA and genes. For this entry, the V and J calls and clone size follow TCRdb and not the study's own pipeline. This sample gives roughly 24,000 distinct CDR3 sequences in total; roughly an eighth of them show up just once. Under 75% of the sample is held by the ten biggest clonotypes.

This clonotype has a count of ten or more. What this receptor recognizes is not known. Base quality data are lacking; no much larger clone is found one base away. The sample was a population of CD138-negative cells sorted from bone marrow. The cell subset or site label for this specimen denotes: bone marrow mononuclear cells depleted of CD138+ plasma/myeloma cells by negative magnetic selection. This clonotype was sampled from a donor at least 40 years old with multiple myeloma. The rearrangement combines TRBV29-1 with TRBJ1-5, with the D gene not clear enough to name. For the CDR3, the sequence is CSVVEGGQPQHF. The sequenced DNA is TGCAGCGTTGTGGAGGGCGGTCAGCCCCAGCATTTT.